Below, 21 T cell receptor beta chains from the same sample are listed, as sequenced in a study of identical twins. TCRdb fed the 5' RACE reads into MiXCR, producing one record per CDR3 protein. The table records 750,000 to 950,000 distinct CDR3 sequences, about 12% of them present only once. These sequences were also reported in another study, on yellow fever vaccine responses in identical twins.

Material: PBMCs. The receptors originated from a woman between 18 and 29 years old in good health.

The CDR3 region has the DNA TGTGCCAGCAGCTTAATTTTCGGGGGGGTTTACAATGAGCAGTTCTTC. It encodes CASSLIFGGVYNEQFF. The chain uses TRBV11-2 and TRBJ2-1; 8 bases map to TRBD2. The CDR3 runs to 16 residues. The J segment lost 4 bases and the V segment lost 2 bases, leaving 7 bases of the junction unmatched. The germline CDR1 and CDR2 sequences are SGHAT and FQNNGV.

The chain links TRBV4-2 to TRBJ2-5, with TRBD1 matching over 7 bases. The CDR3 loop spans 15 amino acids. Germline V CDR1 and CDR2: LGHNA, YNFKEQ. The trim removed 1 base at V and 5 bases at J, leaving 7 bases unmatched. In DNA, the CDR3 is TGTGCCAGCAGCCAAGGAGAGGGGGCGAGGGAGACCCAGTACTTC. This translates into CASSQGEGARETQYF.

This clonotype was recorded a few times. The chain uses TRBV5-1 and TRBJ2-5; a possible D gene is TRBD2 (5 bases). V shed 0 bases and J shed 4 bases, with 10 bases lying between them. This CDR3 contains 14 residues. CDR1 and CDR2 from the germline V gene are SGHRS and YFSETQ. CDR3 residues: CASSLVPSGETQYF. For the CDR3, the DNA is TGCGCCAGCAGCTTGGTCCCCAGCGGAGAGACCCAGTACTTC.

The chain has TRBV5-1 and TRBJ2-7; no firm D call. Deletions cut 4 bases from V and 3 bases from J, with 11 bases between. This CDR3 region has 13 residues. CDR1 is SGHRS, CDR2 YFSETQ, per germline. The CDR3 reads CASSGPPDYEQYF. Here the CDR3 DNA reads TGCGCCAGCAGCGGACCCCCGGACTACGAGCAGTACTTC.

This clonotype was detected only a few times. The chain carries TRBV7-9 and TRBJ2-6; the D gene is possibly TRBD1 (6 bases). This CDR3 comprises 15 residues. The germline gives CDR1 SEHNR, CDR2 FQNEAQ (reference sequence). Trimming pared 4 bases from V and 2 bases from J, leaving 9 bases between. CDR3: CASSSRGTGANVLTF. The DNA for the CDR3 is TGTGCCAGCAGCTCCAGGGGTACTGGGGCCAACGTCCTGACTTTC.

This clonotype turned up a few times. The rearrangement links TRBV7-3 to TRBJ2-7; the match to TRBD2 covers 8 bases. The length of the CDR3 is 17 residues. The V segment lost 1 base and the J segment 4 bases; nucleotides outside the gene matches: 12. Germline CDR1 and CDR2: SGHTA and FQGTGA. The CDR3 region has the DNA TGTGCCAGCAGCTTAAGTCCAGCGGGAGTTCCCCCTTACGAGCAGTACTTC. This gives the protein CASSLSPAGVPPYEQYF.

This clonotype came up a few times. The chain uses TRBV5-1 and TRBJ2-7; possibly TRBD1 for D (5 bases). V was shortened by 4 bases and J by 2 bases, with 13 bases between the two germline ends. Germline CDR1 and CDR2: SGHRS and YFSETQ. The CDR3 has 14 amino acids. The CDR3 DNA sequence: TGCGCCAGCAGCCTGGACACTAACGCCTACGAGCAGTACGTC. Translating gives CASSLDTNAYEQYV.

This clonotype has just a few counts. The rearrangement joins TRBV5-1 to TRBJ2-7; 7 nucleotides match TRBD1. Trimming removed 5 bases from V and 5 bases from J; junction bases left unmatched: 7. This CDR3 is 13 amino acids long. CDR1 is SGHRS and CDR2 is YFSETQ in the germline V gene. CDR3 protein: CASSQGVPDEQYF. The DNA for the CDR3 is TGCGCCAGCAGTCAGGGGGTTCCTGACGAGCAGTACTTC.

This clonotype was seen repeatedly, ten times or more. J is TRBJ2-1 and V is TRBV29-1; D is undetermined. The CDR3 extends over 12 amino acids. CDR1 is SQVTM, CDR2 ANQGSEA, per germline. The V end lost 6 bases, the J end lost 9 bases, and 15 bases lay between the germline ends. The CDR3 spells CSVILVGVEQFF. The CDR3 bases are TGCAGCGTGATCCTAGTTGGAGTTGAGCAGTTCTTC.

To note about this clonotype: A clone one base away is much larger, so this may be a read error. This chain joins TRBV4-1 and TRBJ2-3; D unresolved. V shed 1 base and J shed 3 bases, with 8 bases lying between them. CDR1 is MGHRA and CDR2 is YSYEKL in the germline V gene. The CDR3 has 14 amino acids. This chain's CDR3 is CASSQVWRTDTQYF. The DNA of the CDR3 is TGCGCCAGCAGCCAAGTATGGCGGACAGATACGCAGTATTTT.

This clonotype was counted ten times or more. The V gene is TRBV24-1, the J gene TRBJ1-2, with D unclear. The V gene lost 2 bases and the J gene lost 8 bases, with 8 bases spanning the gap. The CDR3 runs to 12 residues. Per the germline V gene, CDR1 is KGHDR and CDR2 is SFDVKD. Here the CDR3 DNA reads TGTGCCACCAGTGATTCCCTGGGGGGCTACACCTTC. The encoded protein is CATSDSLGGYTF.

The table lists this clonotype with a few counts. The chain has TRBV20-1 and TRBJ1-4; a weak D match, TRBD1 (6 bases). V was pared by 3 bases and J by 8 bases, with 13 bases between. CDR1 and CDR2 (germline): DFQATT, SNEGSKA (reference sequence). CDR3 length: 13 residues. As DNA, the CDR3 is TGCAGTGCTAGTTCGGGGGCAGGCGAAAAACTGTTTTTT. Translation gives CSASSGAGEKLFF.

The CDR3 coding sequence is TGTGCCAGCAGCCCGACAGGACCTGGAAACACCATATATTTT. Translation gives CASSPTGPGNTIYF. The V and J genes are TRBV7-9 and TRBJ1-3; possibly TRBD1 for D (6 bases). V dropped 5 bases and J dropped 2 bases, with 10 bases sitting between them. The CDR3 covers 14 residues. Germline loops: CDR1 SEHNR, CDR2 FQNEAQ (reference sequence).

The chain links TRBV9 to TRBJ2-1, with TRBD2 matching over 11 bases. Trimming cost V 3 bases and J 4 bases; bases outside gene matches: 3. The germline V gene encodes CDR1 SGDLS and CDR2 YYNGEE. The CDR3 runs 15 residues. Here the CDR3 reads CASSGGLAEYNEQFF. DNA of the CDR3: TGTGCCAGCAGCGGGGGACTAGCGGAATACAATGAGCAGTTCTTC.

This clonotype was counted many times. This chain joins TRBV6-2 or TRBV6-3 and TRBJ1-1; the D is unclear. CDR3 size: 14 residues. The germline CDR1 and CDR2 sequences are MNHEY and SVGEGT. V gave up 8 bases and J gave up 1 base, with 14 bases separating them. The CDR3 bases are TGTGCCAGCTTTAGCGTAAGGGCGAACACTGAAGCTTTCTTT. This encodes CASFSVRANTEAFF.

The rearrangement uses TRBV28 and TRBJ2-4, with TRBD1 matching over 10 bases. Germline V gene data show CDR1 as MDHEN and CDR2 as SYDVKM. Germline trimming cut 3 bases from V and 3 bases from J; bases unmatched to any gene: 11. The CDR3 is 18 residues long. CDR3 amino acids: CASSLGDRGRWVKNIQYF. DNA of the CDR3: TGTGCCAGCAGTTTGGGGGACAGGGGAAGATGGGTCAAAAACATTCAGTACTTC.

This sequence joins TRBV10-3 and TRBJ2-7; 11 bases line up with TRBD2. The length of the CDR3 is 15 residues. Germline CDR1 is ENHRY and CDR2 is SYGVKD. Unmatched junction bases numbered 5, after V lost 3 bases and J lost 4 bases. The CDR3 sequence is CAISDGTSGLYEQYV. In DNA, the CDR3 is TGTGCCATCAGTGACGGGACTAGCGGTCTTTACGAGCAGTACGTC.

The sample holds a few counts of this clonotype. The rearrangement joins TRBV28 to TRBJ2-7; D might be TRBD1 (6 bases). The germline V and J ends were trimmed by 9 bases and 5 bases, with 20 bases remaining between them. This CDR3 region has 14 residues. CDR1 MDHEN and CDR2 SYDVKM come from the germline V gene. The CDR3 reads CASRRQQGFHEQYF. CDR3 bases: TGTGCCAGTCGTCGGCAACAGGGATTTCACGAGCAGTACTTC.

The V call is TRBV5-1, the J call TRBJ1-1, with a weak D call TRBD1 (6 bases). The V end was cut by 6 bases, the J end by 4 bases, with 16 bases between. This CDR3 contains 14 residues. CDR1 is SGHRS, CDR2 YFSETQ, per germline. The CDR3 loop reads CASNLGGAGTEAFF. The CDR3 DNA sequence: TGCGCCAGCAACCTTGGGGGGGCCGGCACTGAAGCTTTCTTT.

Remarks on this clonotype: One end of the junction is discordant with germline, which a read error may explain. This chain uses TRBV11-2 with TRBJ2-7; 15 bases line up with TRBD2. Germline CDR1 is SGHAT and CDR2 is FQNNGV. The CDR3 length is 14 residues. The CDR3 nucleotides are TGTGCCAGCAGCTTAGTGGGACTAGCGGGAGGAAGTCACTTC. Encoded protein: CASSLVGLAGGSHF. The complete variable domain, with remaining parts taken from reference TRBV11-2 and TRBJ2-7, reads EAGVAQSPRYKIIEKRQSVAFWCNPISGHATLYWYQQILGQGPKLLIQFQNNGVVDDSQLPKDRFSAERLKGVDSTLKIQPAKLEDSAVYLCASSLVGLAGGSHFGPGTRLTVT.

In its sample, this clonotype was seen a few times. This chain links TRBV20-1 with TRBJ2-7, with a tentative D call TRBD1 (6 bases). Trimming removed 6 bases at V and 6 bases at J, with 21 bases between. The CDR3 length is 14 residues. CDR1 and CDR2 (germline): DFQATT, SNEGSKA (reference sequence). CDR3 region: CSAKDERGGVEQYF. In nucleotides, the CDR3 is TGCAGTGCAAAGGACGAGCGTGGGGGCGTCGAGCAGTACTTC.